This T cell receptor beta chain was captured by sequencing in a study of T cells in Graves' hyperthyroidism and ophthalmopathy. TCR beta CDR3 regions were amplified from RNA. A first-round RT-PCR of the TCR CDR3 used the HTBI primer set. TCRdb independently ran MiXCR on the multiplex PCR reads; one entry per CDR3 protein. The data hold about 480,000 distinct CDR3 sequences, with approximately 24% observed a single time. A few counts support this clonotype. The sequenced sample was blood. The sequence was obtained from a woman aged 25 to 39 with Graves' ophthalmopathy.

This CDR3 is CASSFILATWANVLTF. In DNA form, the CDR3 reads TGTGCCAGCAGCTTCATTCTAGCCACCTGGGCCAACGTCCTGACTTTC. This chain joins TRBV11-2 and TRBJ2-6, with TRBD2 as a possible D gene (5 bases). The CDR3 extends over 16 amino acids. Trimming removed 3 bases from V and 5 bases from J, with 14 bases in between. Per germline, CDR1 SGHAT and CDR2 FQNNGV.